A selection of T cell receptor beta chains follows, all from one sample in a study of control samples from healthy donors and cancer patients. Using immunoSEQ multiplex PCR, the repertoire was profiled, and TCRdb retains in-frame clones only, with some absent. The top ten hold 1% to 1.4% of the sample, which has about 120,000 clones, around 89% seen once. Sequencing input: PBMCs. The origin of the receptors is a woman aged 50 to 60 with colorectal cancer. CDR3s include the opening cysteine and the closing phenylalanine or tryptophan. A D gene is named only where the DNA matches it firmly. Clone sizes are given selectively: once, few, many, or a class where the clone is expanded.

.	TRBV29-1	TRBJ2-2	TRBD1	TGCAGCGTTGTTTGGGGGACAGGGCTGAACACCGGGGAGCTGTTTTTT	CSVVWGTGLNTGELFF
.	TRBV27	TRBJ1-1	.	TGTGCCAGCAGTTTAGTCGAGAACACTGAAGCTTTCTTT	CASSLVENTEAFF
once	TRBV2	TRBJ2-2	.	TGTGCCAGCAGTGAAGCCGGGGAAGTCGGGTACACCGGGGAGCTGTTTTTT	CASSEAGEVGYTGELFF
once	TRBV3-1/TRBV3-2	TRBJ2-2	TRBD2	TGTGCCAGCAGCCAAGATTCGCTAGCGGGAGTCTTCGCCGGGGAGCTGTTTTTT	CASSQDSLAGVFAGELFF
few	TRBV5-5	TRBJ1-2	TRBD1	TGTGCCAGCAGCTCCTCCCTACAGGGGAACTATGGCTACACCTTC	CASSSSLQGNYGYTF
.	TRBV27	TRBJ1-1	.	TGTGCCAGCAGTTTATCTGGGCGAGGGGGGAACACTGAAGCTTTCTTT	CASSLSGRGGNTEAFF
.	TRBV9	TRBJ1-1	TRBD1	TGTGCCAGCAGCCCAGGGACAGGGACTATGAACACTGAAGCTTTCTTT	CASSPGTGTMNTEAFF
few	TRBV7-6	TRBJ2-7	TRBD2	TGTGCCAGCAGCCCTGGGCTAGCGGGAATCTACGAGCAGTACTTC	CASSPGLAGIYEQYF
.	TRBV29-1	TRBJ1-1	.	TGCAGCGTCGAGAGGAACACTGAAGCTTTCTTT	CSVERNTEAFF
.	TRBV7-3	TRBJ1-1	.	TGTGCCAGCAGCTCAACAGGGCAGGGCACTGAAGCTTTCTTT	CASSSTGQGTEAFF
.	TRBV10-3	TRBJ2-3	.	TGTGCCGTTCGTAGGGCGGATACGCAGTATTTT	CAVRRADTQYF
.	TRBV5-6	TRBJ2-1	.	TGTGCCAGCAGCTTTCAGGCCCAACTTGGCTCCTACAATGAGCAGTTCTTC	CASSFQAQLGSYNEQFF
.	TRBV25-1	TRBJ2-1	TRBD1	TGTGCCAGCCAGGACAGGAGCTCCTACAATGAGCAGTTCTTC	CASQDRSSYNEQFF
.	TRBV30	TRBJ1-1	.	TGTGCCTGGAGTAGGCAGGTCGACACTGAAGCTTTCTTT	CAWSRQVDTEAFF
.	TRBV14	TRBJ1-3	.	TGTGCCAGCAGCCCTATTTCTGGAGGGGAAGGAAACACCATATATTTT	CASSPISGGEGNTIYF
.	TRBV9	TRBJ1-3	TRBD1	TGTGCCAGCAGCGTAGAGGAACAGGGGTACAGCTCTGGAAACACCATATATTTT	CASSVEEQGYSSGNTIYF
.	TRBV20-1	TRBJ1-5	.	TGCAGTGCTAGTAACAGCTTCAATCAGCCCCAGCATTTT	CSASNSFNQPQHF
.	TRBV7-9	TRBJ1-1	.	TGTGCCAGCAGCTTACCTTTCCAGAACACTGAAGCTTTCTTT	CASSLPFQNTEAFF
.	TRBV7-8	TRBJ1-2	TRBD1	TGTGCCAGCAGCTCCCAGAGACAGGGGGACTATGGCTACACCTTC	CASSSQRQGDYGYTF
.	TRBV3-1/TRBV3-2	TRBJ2-6	.	TGTGCCAGCAGCCAAGTTAGCCTTGGCGGGGCCAACGTCCTGACTTTC	CASSQVSLGGANVLTF
.	TRBV7-8	TRBJ2-7	TRBD1	TGTGCCAGCAGCTTATATGTCCGGACAGGGAGGACCTACGAGCAGTACTTC	CASSLYVRTGRTYEQYF
.	TRBV18	TRBJ2-5	TRBD1	TGTGCCAGCTCCAGGCGGGACAGGGGGCTTCGAGAGACCCAGTACTTC	CASSRRDRGLRETQYF
.	TRBV5-1	TRBJ2-2	.	TGCGCCAGCAGCTTGAGACGTGGCCAGAACACCGGGGAGCTGTTTTTT	CASSLRRGQNTGELFF
.	TRBV10-1	TRBJ1-1	TRBD1	TGCGCCAGCAGTGTGCGGGCAGGGGGAACTGAAGCTTTCTTT	CASSVRAGGTEAFF
.	TRBV9	TRBJ2-3	TRBD2	TGTGCCAGCAGCGTGTCAGCGGGGGGGGGCAATACGCAGTATTTT	CASSVSAGGGNTQYF
.	TRBV9	TRBJ2-1	TRBD1	TGTGCCAGCAGCGTAGTGGAGACAGGGGGCCATGAGCAGTTCTTC	CASSVVETGGHEQFF
.	TRBV7-9	TRBJ2-2	.	TGTGCCAGCAGCTCGGGGGCAAGCGGGGAGCTGTTTTTT	CASSSGASGELFF
.	TRBV9	TRBJ2-1	TRBD2	TGTGCCAGCAGCGAAACTAACGGGGGGGAGCAGTTCTTC	CASSETNGGEQFF
.	TRBV24-1	TRBJ1-5	.	TGTGCCACCAGTGATTGGGCAGACCCCAATCAGCCCCAGCATTTT	CATSDWADPNQPQHF
.	TRBV11-2	TRBJ2-5	TRBD2	TGTGCCAGCAGCCCGACTAGCGGGAGGGCCCAGACCCAGTACTTC	CASSPTSGRAQTQYF
.	TRBV2	TRBJ2-5	TRBD1	TGTGCCAGCAGCATGGGACAGGGAGGAGAGACCCAGTACTTC	CASSMGQGGETQYF
.	TRBV30	TRBJ1-2	TRBD1	TGTGCCTGGAGCATTCAGGGGGCGCAGGGCTATGGCTACACCTTC	CAWSIQGAQGYGYTF
.	TRBV7-8	TRBJ2-7	.	TGTGCCAGCAGCTTGGGGGTCGCCTACGAGCAGTACTTC	CASSLGVAYEQYF
.	TRBV6-6	TRBJ2-3	TRBD1	TGTGCCAGCAGTTACTCTACAGGGGGGAGCACAGATACGCAGTATTTT	CASSYSTGGSTDTQYF
.	TRBV19	TRBJ2-5	.	TGTGCCAGTAGTAACTCGGTCTGGGGAGAGACCCAGTACTTC	CASSNSVWGETQYF
.	TRBV4-2	TRBJ2-3	TRBD2	TGTGCCAGCAGCCGGGGGACGGGGGGATACACAGATACGCAGTATTTT	CASSRGTGGYTDTQYF
.	TRBV3-1/TRBV3-2	TRBJ2-3	.	TGTGCCAGCAGCCCGGGGGGCACAGATACGCAGTATTTT	CASSPGGTDTQYF
once	TRBV5-5	TRBJ2-7	.	TGTGCCAGCAGCGAGGCGGGACCGGGCTTCTACGAGCAGTACTTC	CASSEAGPGFYEQYF
.	TRBV5-1	TRBJ1-1	TRBD1	TGCGCCAGCAGCACAGGGGTCGGTGACACTGAAGCTTTCTTT	CASSTGVGDTEAFF
.	TRBV7-2	TRBJ2-3	.	TGTGCCAGCAGCCCCGACTACATTAGCACAGATACGCAGTATTTT	CASSPDYISTDTQYF
.	TRBV3-1/TRBV3-2	TRBJ2-1	.	TGTGCCAGCAGCCAAGAACAGGGTAGCGAAAATGAGCAGTTCTTC	CASSQEQGSENEQFF
.	TRBV5-6	TRBJ2-1	TRBD2	TGTGCCAGCAGCTTCGGACTAGCGGGGGAGGTCTACAATGAGCAGTTCTTC	CASSFGLAGEVYNEQFF
.	TRBV7-2	TRBJ2-1	TRBD2	TGTGCCAGCAGCTTAACAGCGGGAGCCATGGGGGAGCAGTTCTTC	CASSLTAGAMGEQFF
.	TRBV7-2	TRBJ2-7	.	TGTGCCAGCAGGTTCACCCTTAGAGGCGAGCAGTACTTC	CASRFTLRGEQYF
.	TRBV25-1	TRBJ1-2	.	TGTGCCAGCAGTCCCGTATCCGGACAGAGGGGGGGTGGCTATGGCTACACCTTC	CASSPVSGQRGGGYGYTF
.	TRBV11-1	TRBJ1-4	TRBD1	TGTGCCAGCAGCAGAGGACAGGGGGAAAAACTGTTTTTT	CASSRGQGEKLFF
.	TRBV5-1	TRBJ1-1	.	TGCGCCAGCAGGGACAGTATGAACACTGAAGCTTTCTTT	CASRDSMNTEAFF
.	TRBV19	TRBJ1-6	TRBD1	TGTGCCAGTAGTATAGGGGACAGTAATTCACCCCTCCACTTT	CASSIGDSNSPLHF